The 14 T cell receptor beta chains listed next were all sequenced from one sample in a study of OX40 agonist ivuxolimab in advanced cancers. Measured with immunoSEQ multiplex PCR; TCRdb has only the in-frame clones, and not every one. Of 90,000 to 150,000 clones listed, 85% to 90% are singletons. Sequenced material: CD4+ or CD8+ T cells sorted from blood, taken in a trial of the OX40 agonist ivuxolimab. These receptors were taken from an adult with an advanced solid tumor such as melanoma, head and neck, liver or kidney cancer.

The gene calls are TRBV6-5 and TRBJ2-1; 10 bases are shared with TRBD2. The CDR3 consists of 15 residues. V was clipped by 7 bases and J by 4 bases; unmatched bases: 7. Germline loops: CDR1 MNHEY, CDR2 SVGAGI. Here the CDR3 DNA reads TGTGCCAGCATCGCTAGCGGGGGAGCTTACAATGAGCAGTTCTTC. This sequence encodes CASIASGGAYNEQFF.

In its sample, this clone was seen once. This sequence joins TRBV7-2 and TRBJ1-4; 9 bases fit TRBD1. Germline V gene data show CDR1 as SGHTA and CDR2 as FQGNSA. With 3 bases clipped from V and 0 bases from J, the junction kept 8 bases outside the gene matches. This CDR3 has 18 residues. CDR3 DNA: TGTGCCAGCAGCTTCTTGGGGACAGGGACCTCAACTAATGAAAAACTGTTTTTT. Translation gives CASSFLGTGTSTNEKLFF.

J is TRBJ2-3 and V is TRBV6-5; TRBD2 matches at 8 bases. The CDR3 is made up of 16 amino acids. CDR1 is MNHEY, CDR2 SVGAGI, per germline. Unmatched junction bases numbered 3, after V lost 0 bases and J lost 1 base. This chain's CDR3 is CASSYSSSGRTDTQYF. In DNA, the CDR3 is TGTGCCAGCAGTTACTCGTCTAGCGGGCGCACAGATACGCAGTATTTT.

The chain employs TRBV30 and TRBJ2-7; 9 bases align to TRBD1. With 6 bases clipped from V and 4 bases from J, the junction kept 7 bases outside the gene matches. The germline V gene encodes CDR1 GTSNPN and CDR2 SVGIG (reference sequence). The CDR3 length is 13 residues. This CDR3 reads CACQTGGVYEQYF. CDR3 in DNA: TGTGCCTGCCAGACAGGGGGTGTGTACGAGCAGTACTTC.

This clone was found once. The genes are TRBV28 and TRBJ2-4; D is possibly TRBD1 (5 bases). The CDR3 totals 15 residues. The V gene lost 6 bases and the J gene lost 5 bases, with 17 bases spanning the gap. CDR1 and CDR2 from the germline V gene are MDHEN and SYDVKM. CDR3 residues: CASSPSRVWENIQYF. For the CDR3, the DNA is TGTGCCAGCAGCCCTTCCAGGGTGTGGGAAAACATTCAGTACTTC.

The J gene is TRBJ2-5, the V gene TRBV5-1, with TRBD1 matching 9 bases. Germline values: CDR1 SGHRS, CDR2 YFSETQ. Losses at the gene ends were 4 bases for V and 4 bases for J; bases not matched to a gene: 5. There are 14 residues in the CDR3. The CDR3 sequence is CASSGTGSGETQYF. The CDR3 DNA is TGCGCCAGCAGCGGGACAGGGTCGGGAGAGACCCAGTACTTC.

The genes are TRBV10-1 and TRBJ1-2, with unresolved D. Germline V CDR1 and CDR2: WNHNN, SYGVQD (reference sequence). Trimming pared 2 bases from V and 6 bases from J, leaving 10 bases between. CDR3 length: 13 residues. CDR3 region: CASSETENHGYTF. DNA for the CDR3: TGCGCCAGCAGTGAGACCGAGAACCATGGCTACACCTTC.

The genes are TRBV6-1 and TRBJ2-5; D may be TRBD1 (5 bases). The J call may not be correct, given that the DNA end is closer to TRBJ2-7. Germline CDR1 MNHNS, CDR2 SASEGT. The CDR3 length is 15 residues. This chain's CDR3 is CASSGLGQGKNEQYF. DNA for the CDR3: TGTGCCAGCAGTGGGTTGGGGCAGGGTAAAAACGAGCAGTACTTC.

The chain's CDR3 is CASSLLGGDRGLGNTQYF. DNA for the CDR3: TGCGCCAGCAGCTTGTTAGGAGGGGACAGGGGGCTTGGAAATACGCAGTATTTT. The J gene is TRBJ2-3, the V gene TRBV5-1; TRBD1 aligns across 12 bases. V shed 1 base, J shed 7 bases, and the junction held 13 bases outside the gene matches. CDR1 is SGHRS, CDR2 YFSETQ, per germline. The CDR3 extends over 18 amino acids.

This chain uses TRBV5-1 with TRBJ1-2; a weak D match, TRBD1 (5 bases). Trimming removed 7 bases from V and 4 bases from J, with 17 bases in between. The CDR3 consists of 14 residues. The germline V gene has CDR1 SGHRS and CDR2 YFSETQ. CDR3 protein: CASQPGSTPYGYTF. CDR3 bases: TGCGCCAGCCAACCAGGGAGTACACCCTATGGCTACACCTTC.

The chain recombines TRBV5-1 with TRBJ2-3; 8 bases fit TRBD1. CDR1 is SGHRS, CDR2 YFSETQ, per germline. This CDR3 is built from 16 residues. V trimming: 2 bases; J trimming: 4 bases; junction bases outside the gene matches: 9. The CDR3 sequence is CASSLSRGRGADTQYF. The CDR3 DNA follows: TGCGCCAGCAGCTTAAGCAGGGGGCGTGGAGCAGATACGCAGTATTTT.

This sequence joins TRBV7-9 and TRBJ2-1; D may be TRBD2 (6 bases). This CDR3 is built from 14 residues. The germline gives CDR1 SEHNR, CDR2 FQNEAQ (reference sequence). With 5 bases removed from V and 7 bases from J, the gap between germline ends came to 15 bases. CDR3 nucleotide sequence: TGTGCCAGCAGCGCGGCGGGACTCCAAAATGAGCAGTTCTTC. It codes for CASSAAGLQNEQFF.

The chain employs TRBV6-6 and TRBJ2-3; TRBD1 matches 7 bases. The CDR3 has 14 amino acids. Germline values: CDR1 MNHNY, CDR2 SVGAGI (reference sequence). V dropped 5 bases and J dropped 0; count of bases not matched to a gene: 2. As DNA, the CDR3 is TGTGCCAGCAGTGGACAGGAGAGCACAGATACGCAGTATTTT. It yields the protein CASSGQESTDTQYF.

The rearrangement links TRBV7-2 to TRBJ1-3, with D possibly matching TRBD1 (6 bases). The germline CDR1 and CDR2 sequences are SGHTA and FQGNSA. V lost 2 bases and J lost 0, with 20 bases in between. The length of the CDR3 is 19 residues. CDR3 DNA: TGTGCCAGCAGCTTACCCAGGGGCGCCTTCCTAAGCTCTGGAAACACCATATATTTT. It is translated as CASSLPRGAFLSSGNTIYF.